The 24 T cell receptor beta chains below all came from one sample that was sequenced in a study of Graves' ophthalmopathy and Graves' hyperthyroidism. The TCR beta CDR3 regions underwent amplification from RNA transcripts. A first-round RT-PCR used HTBI primers, followed by a second-round multiplex PCR. Each CDR3 protein gets one entry after TCRdb re-called the multiplex PCR reads with MiXCR. The sample records hundreds of thousands of distinct CDR3 sequences, 45% being singletons. The sample was peripheral blood. All receptors come from an adult man with Graves' ophthalmopathy.

This clonotype was seen at least ten times. The V gene is TRBV7-6, the J gene TRBJ2-5; D unclear. V lost 1 base to trimming and J lost 1 base, with 4 bases between them. CDR1 and CDR2 (germline): SGHVS, FNYEAQ. This CDR3 is built from 13 residues. CDR3 nucleotides: TGTGCCAGCAGCTTAGGGTCCCAAGAGACCCAGTACTTC. Protein product: CASSLGSQETQYF.

Ten or more counts support this clonotype. V and J are TRBV7-3 and TRBJ1-1; no clear D. Per the germline V gene, CDR1 is SGHTA and CDR2 is FQGTGA. This CDR3 has 14 amino acids. The germline V and J ends were trimmed by 5 bases and 3 bases, with 13 bases remaining between them. Written as DNA, the CDR3 is TGTGCCAGCAGCGCGACCCGTGGGGACACTGAAGCTTTCTTT. It translates to CASSATRGDTEAFF.

The sample holds one count of this clonotype. V gene TRBV9 combines with J gene TRBJ1-2, with a possible D match to TRBD1 (6 bases). This CDR3 spans 13 amino acids. From germline, CDR1 is SGDLS and CDR2 YYNGEE. Between the trimmed V and J ends, which lost 3 bases and 6 bases, there was a span of 12 bases. The CDR3 region has the DNA TGTGCCAGCAGCGCAGGGTCAGGGGATGGCTACACCTTC. Encoded protein: CASSAGSGDGYTF.

Worth noting for this clonotype: This likely comes from a read error, as the CDR3 has no conserved phenylalanine or tryptophan at its end. The rearrangement joins TRBV9 to TRBJ1-1, with a possible D match to TRBD1 (6 bases). The ends were cut back, 5 bases at V and 1 base at J, with 15 bases in the middle. Germline CDR1 SGDLS, CDR2 YYNGEE. The CDR3 consists of 15 residues. The CDR3: CASRPETTGNTEAFL. CDR3 nucleotide sequence: TGTGCCAGCAGACCAGAGACGACAGGGAACACTGAAGCTTTCCTT.

This chain uses TRBV5-1 with TRBJ1-5; D uncertain. V dropped 4 bases and J dropped 4 bases, with 9 bases sitting between them. The CDR3 contains 13 residues. From germline, CDR1 is SGHRS and CDR2 YFSETQ. CDR3 in DNA: TGCGCCAGCAGCCCCGACACAAATCAGCCCCAGCATTTT. Translated, it gives CASSPDTNQPQHF.

The CDR3 DNA is TGCAGCGTCCGGAGTGTGGCCCAGTACTTC. Its translation: CSVRSVAQYF. The chain recombines TRBV29-1 with TRBJ2-5; D unclear. Looked up from germline, CDR1 is SQVTM and CDR2 is ANQGSEA. The CDR3 loop spans 10 amino acids. Trimming shortened V by 6 bases and J by 9 bases, and 11 bases separated the two germline ends.

This clonotype was detected a few times. This rearrangement joins TRBV20-1 to TRBJ2-7; 9 bases map to TRBD1. V shed 3 bases and J 5 bases; nucleotides not matched to a gene: 5. The CDR3 length is 13 residues. Per the germline V gene, CDR1 is DFQATT and CDR2 is SNEGSKA (reference sequence). The CDR3 region has the DNA TGCAGTGCTAGGACAGGGGGTCGCCACGAGCAGTACTTC. Translation: CSARTGGRHEQYF.

This chain connects TRBV12-3 or TRBV12-4 to TRBJ2-7, with D possibly TRBD1 on 6 matching bases. This CDR3 has 16 amino acids. V gave up 3 bases and J gave up 0 bases, with 15 bases separating them. The CDR3 protein is CASSFDRDIGSYEQYF. The CDR3 bases are TGTGCCAGCAGTTTCGACCGGGACATCGGCTCCTACGAGCAGTACTTC.

This clonotype was detected a few times. The V and J genes are TRBV12-3 or TRBV12-4 and TRBJ1-5; D call uncertain. V lost 5 bases and J 3 bases, leaving 11 bases between the germline ends. The CDR3 extends over 14 amino acids. The CDR3 DNA sequence: TGTGCCAGCAGTGGAAGGCCCCTCAATCAGCCCCAGCATTTT. The encoded protein is CASSGRPLNQPQHF.

This chain links TRBV24-1 with TRBJ1-5, with D uncertain. Deletions cut 0 bases from V and 11 bases from J, with 13 bases between. The CDR3 has 14 amino acids. The germline V gene has CDR1 KGHDR and CDR2 SFDVKD. CDR3 residues: CATSDLRSPQAQHF. The CDR3 DNA follows: TGTGCCACCAGTGATTTGCGCAGCCCGCAAGCCCAGCATTTT.

CDR3 in amino acids: CASSHRGRNYGYTF. Written as DNA, the CDR3 is TGCGCCAGCAGCCACAGGGGAAGAAACTATGGCTACACCTTC. The V and J genes are TRBV4-1 and TRBJ1-2; D may be TRBD1 (6 bases). The V gene lost 3 bases and the J gene lost 2 bases, with 10 bases spanning the gap. The CDR3 extends over 14 amino acids. Germline CDR1 MGHRA, CDR2 YSYEKL.

This clonotype showed up just a few times. This chain links TRBV7-8 with TRBJ1-2, with 7 bases identical to TRBD1. Germline V gene sequence: CDR1 SGHVS, CDR2 FQNEAQ. The CDR3 consists of 16 residues. J lost 7 bases, V lost 2 bases, and 13 bases had no gene match. CDR3 bases: TGTGCCAGCAGCTTAAGGGGCTTCACAGGGGAAGGTGGCTACACCTTC. It is translated as CASSLRGFTGEGGYTF.

The chain recombines TRBV29-1 with TRBJ2-2; 11 positions agree with TRBD2. The CDR3 spans 16 residues. V lost 6 bases and J lost 4; bases outside the gene matches: 10. Germline V gene data show CDR1 as SQVTM and CDR2 as ANQGSEA. CDR3 loop: CSVTLAGGLSTGELFF. The CDR3 DNA follows: TGCAGCGTAACTCTAGCGGGGGGATTAAGCACCGGGGAGCTGTTTTTT.

The CDR3, as DNA: TGTGCCAGCAGCCGTTCCGGGGGGTGGAATCAGCCCCAGCATTTT. This translates into CASSRSGGWNQPQHF. The chain joins TRBV3-1 to TRBJ1-5; maybe TRBD1 (5 bases). This CDR3 has 15 amino acids. V lost 4 bases to trimming and J lost 4 bases, with 14 bases between them. CDR1 LGHDT and CDR2 YNNKEL come from the germline V gene (reference sequence).

This chain joins TRBV20-1 and TRBJ1-1; 8 bases are shared with TRBD1. CDR1 is DFQATT and CDR2 is SNEGSKA in the germline V gene (reference sequence). After removal of 5 bases from V and 11 bases from J, the junction contained 7 bases not matched to a gene. The CDR3 consists of 11 residues. The CDR3 bases are TGCAGTGCTTGGACAGGGTCGTATGCTTTCTTT. Translation gives CSAWTGSYAFF.

The chain is built from TRBV6-1 and TRBJ2-7; 8 bases agree with TRBD1. CDR1 is MNHNS, CDR2 SASEGT, per germline. There are 15 residues in the CDR3. Trimming took 1 base from V and 0 from J; bases not matched to a gene: 2. The CDR3 nucleotides read TGTGCCAGCAGTGAAGGGACAGGGTCCTCCTACGAGCAGTACTTC. Residues: CASSEGTGSSYEQYF.

About this clonotype itself: The junction differs from germline at one of its ends, possibly a read error. The chain is built from TRBV10-3 and TRBJ2-7, with 7 bases lining up with TRBD2. The germline V gene has CDR1 ENHRY and CDR2 SYGVKD. This CDR3 is 17 amino acids long. The CDR3 DNA sequence: TGTGCCAGCAGTTTCCTGGGGAGGGTCCCGAGCTCCTACGAGCAGTACTTC. Translating it yields CASSFLGRVPSSYEQYF.

This clonotype was observed a few times. The chain is built from TRBV5-1 and TRBJ2-7; 7 nucleotides line up with TRBD1. The length of the CDR3 is 15 residues. Germline CDR1 is SGHRS and CDR2 is YFSETQ. V gave up 0 bases and J gave up 3 bases; unmatched junction bases: 6. In DNA form, the CDR3 reads TGCGCCAGCAGCTTGGTAGAGGCAGGGGGCTACGAGCAGTACTTC. This codes for CASSLVEAGGYEQYF.

This clonotype has just one count. V is TRBV19 and J is TRBJ2-2, with TRBD2 identical over 8 bases. Germline V gene sequence: CDR1 LNHDA, CDR2 SQIVND (reference sequence). The V segment lost 6 bases and the J segment 4 bases; nucleotides outside the gene matches: 4. This CDR3 comprises 14 residues. The CDR3 DNA sequence: TGTGCCAGTAGCGGGAGGGCGTTCACCGGGGAGCTGTTTTTT. It encodes CASSGRAFTGELFF.

This CDR3 is CASSFVMVGQPQHF. The CDR3 DNA reads TGTGCCAGCAGCTTTGTGATGGTGGGTCAGCCCCAGCATTTT. The V and J genes are TRBV11-3 and TRBJ1-5; D ambiguous. The CDR3 loop spans 14 amino acids. The V end lost 3 bases, the J end lost 6 bases, and 12 bases lay between the germline ends. Germline-derived CDR1 and CDR2 are SGHNT and YENEEA.

The CDR3 region has the DNA TGTGCCAGCAGTTACATACGGGGACAGGGGTCCGAGCAGTACTTC. This codes for CASSYIRGQGSEQYF. This sequence joins TRBV6-5 and TRBJ2-7, with 10 bases that match TRBD1. Losses at the gene ends were 2 bases for V and 6 bases for J; bases not matched to a gene: 7. The germline V gene has CDR1 MNHEY and CDR2 SVGAGI. There are 15 residues in the CDR3.

J is TRBJ2-5 and V is TRBV12-3 or TRBV12-4; 7 bases fit TRBD1. V lost 5 bases, J lost 4 bases, and 7 bases stayed unmatched. The CDR3 is 14 residues long. This CDR3 reads CASSRQGMGETQYF. CDR3 bases: TGTGCCAGCAGTAGACAGGGAATGGGAGAGACCCAGTACTTC.

The sample holds one count of this clonotype. The CDR3 protein is CASSIPGDGGELFF. CDR3 sequence (DNA): TGTGCCAGTAGTATTCCGGGGGATGGCGGGGAGCTGTTTTTT. This chain joins TRBV19 and TRBJ2-2, with TRBD2 as a possible D gene (6 bases). Germline CDR1 and CDR2: LNHDA and SQIVND (reference sequence). There are 14 residues in the CDR3. The V end was cut by 3 bases, the J end by 7 bases, with 12 bases between.

At least ten counts were recorded for this clonotype. J is TRBJ1-2 and V is TRBV10-3; D is unresolved. This CDR3 contains 13 residues. The ends were cut back, 4 bases at V and 0 bases at J, with 6 bases in the middle. The germline V gene has CDR1 ENHRY and CDR2 SYGVKD. CDR3 nucleotide sequence: TGTGCCATCAGTGTAAGGGCTAACTATGGCTACACCTTC. It translates to CAISVRANYGYTF.